The clone carrying this T cell receptor (beta chain) was recorded many times. As yet, its antigen is unknown. The data stem from a study of neurological immune-mediated disorders. The cDNA was generated by 5'RACE with 10-nucleotide random UMIs. In every sequencing run, more than 180 million TCR-beta sequences were generated from 15-18 subjects. TCRdb re-called the 5' RACE reads through MiXCR, storing one row per CDR3 protein. The sample has about 92,000 distinct CDR3 sequences, roughly 3.3% seen once. Study-level points and caveats: There was no clinical or MRI feature that was associated with the multiple sclerosis repertoire cluster.

The CDR3 extends over 15 amino acids. Germline-derived CDR1 and CDR2 are MNHNY and SVGAGI (reference sequence). Trimming took off 2 bases at V and 0 bases at J, with 11 bases between the two ends. Sequenced input: PBMCs. This sequence joins TRBV6-6 and TRBJ2-7; D call uncertain. The TCR originated in a woman aged 45-65 years with multiple sclerosis. The CDR3 loop is CASSYTFSNSYEQYF. The CDR3 DNA sequence: TGTGCCAGCAGTTACACTTTTAGCAACTCCTACGAGCAGTACTTC.